The table lists the clone carrying this T cell receptor (beta chain) with a count of one. The antigen is unknown. V was pared by 5 bases and J by 0 bases, with 7 bases of the junction left unmatched. The germline V gene encodes CDR1 MGHRA and CDR2 YSYEKL. The CDR3 consists of 16 residues. Sorted-subset replicate PCRs used around 200 ng of genomic DNA. This amount corresponded to approximately 30,000 T cell genomes. Clones were read by immunoSEQ multiplex PCR, and TCRdb kept only the in-frame ones, dropping some. The top ten clones hold less than 1.5% of a sample with roughly 2,000,000 clones, about 94% of them seen once. As defined, naive CD8 cells were CD45RO-negative and positively selected for CCR7, with terminally differentiated effector memory CD45RA+ cells excluded. The data stem from a study of shared clonotypes between healthy human individuals. Study outcomes and limitations: Compared with clonotypes that all four donors shared, non-shared clonotypes had lower generation probabilities. Only blood underwent sampling, and tissue repertoires likely differ.

The receptor was isolated from a young man in good health. Sample: naive CD8+ T cells sorted from blood. The rearrangement joins TRBV4-1 to TRBJ2-7; 10 bases are a match to TRBD2. The CDR3 loop reads CASSALASGSSYEQYF. DNA of the CDR3: TGCGCCAGCAGCGCACTAGCTAGCGGGAGCTCCTACGAGCAGTACTTC.